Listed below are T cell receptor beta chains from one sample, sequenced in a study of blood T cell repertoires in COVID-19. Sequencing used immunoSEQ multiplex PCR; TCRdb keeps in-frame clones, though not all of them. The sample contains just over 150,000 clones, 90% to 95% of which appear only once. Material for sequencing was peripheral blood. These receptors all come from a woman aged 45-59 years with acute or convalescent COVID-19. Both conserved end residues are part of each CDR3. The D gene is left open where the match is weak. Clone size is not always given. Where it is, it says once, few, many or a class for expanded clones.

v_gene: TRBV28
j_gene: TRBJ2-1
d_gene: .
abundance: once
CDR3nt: TGTGCCAGCAGTGGCATTACCTCCTACAATGAGCAGTTCTTC
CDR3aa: CASSGITSYNEQFF

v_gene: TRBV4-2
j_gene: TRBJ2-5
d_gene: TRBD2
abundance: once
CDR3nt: TGTGCCAGCAGCCAAGATCCGGCGGGACTAGCGGGAGAGACCCAGTACTTC
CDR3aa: CASSQDPAGLAGETQYF

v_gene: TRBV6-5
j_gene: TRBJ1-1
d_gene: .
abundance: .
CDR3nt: TGTGCCAGCAGTTACGGCCAGACAAATCGGAACACTGAAGCTTTCTTT
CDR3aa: CASSYGQTNRNTEAFF

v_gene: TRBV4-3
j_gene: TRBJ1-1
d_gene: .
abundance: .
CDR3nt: TGCGCCAGCAGCCTGGGGAGGGTGGCGAACACTGAAGCTTTCTTT
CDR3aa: CASSLGRVANTEAFF

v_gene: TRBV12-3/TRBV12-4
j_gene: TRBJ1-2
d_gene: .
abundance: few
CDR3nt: TGTGCCAGCAGTCCTACCGGGACATATGGCTACACCTTC
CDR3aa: CASSPTGTYGYTF

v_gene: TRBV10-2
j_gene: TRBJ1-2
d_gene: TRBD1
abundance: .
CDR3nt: TGCGCCAGCAGTGACCCCATGCCAGGGGGTTTCTATGGCTACACCTTC
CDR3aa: CASSDPMPGGFYGYTF

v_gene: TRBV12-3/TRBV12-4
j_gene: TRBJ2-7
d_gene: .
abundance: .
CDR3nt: TGTGCCAGCAGTTTACGGGGTGTCTACGAGCAGTACTTC
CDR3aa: CASSLRGVYEQYF

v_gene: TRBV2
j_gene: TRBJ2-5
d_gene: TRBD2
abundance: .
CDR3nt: TGTGCCAGCAGCCAATTGGGGGGGAAAGAGACCCAGTACTTC
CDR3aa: CASSQLGGKETQYF

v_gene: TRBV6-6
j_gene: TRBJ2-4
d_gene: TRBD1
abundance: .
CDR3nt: TGTGCCAGCGAAGACAGGGTGGAGGCCAAAAACATTCAGTACTTC
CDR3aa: CASEDRVEAKNIQYF

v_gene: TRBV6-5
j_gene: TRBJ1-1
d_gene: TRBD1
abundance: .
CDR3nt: TGTGCCAGTATGGACAGGGGGAACACTGAAGCTTTCTTT
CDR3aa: CASMDRGNTEAFF

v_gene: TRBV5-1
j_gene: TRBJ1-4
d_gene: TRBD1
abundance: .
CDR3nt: TGCGCCAGCAGCTTAGGGACAGGGTGGACTAATGAAAAACTGTTTTTT
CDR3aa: CASSLGTGWTNEKLFF

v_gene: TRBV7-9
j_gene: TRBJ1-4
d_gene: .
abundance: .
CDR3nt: TGTGCCAGCAGCTCTACGGACGGGAATAATGAAAAACTGTTTTTT
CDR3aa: CASSSTDGNNEKLFF

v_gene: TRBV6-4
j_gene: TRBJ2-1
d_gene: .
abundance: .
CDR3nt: TGTGCCAGCAGTGACAGGGGAGGTTCCTACAATGAGCAGTTCTTC
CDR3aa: CASSDRGGSYNEQFF

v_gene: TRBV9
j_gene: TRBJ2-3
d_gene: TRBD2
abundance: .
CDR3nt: TGTGCCAGCAGCGTACTAGCGGGGGGGGCAGATACGCAGTATTTT
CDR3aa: CASSVLAGGADTQYF

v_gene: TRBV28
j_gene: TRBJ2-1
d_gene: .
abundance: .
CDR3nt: TGTGCCAGCAGTTTTAGGGGAAGATATTACAATGAGCAGTTCTTC
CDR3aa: CASSFRGRYYNEQFF

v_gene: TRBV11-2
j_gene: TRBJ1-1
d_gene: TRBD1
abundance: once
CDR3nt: TGTGCCAGCAGCTTGGCAGGGGGCACTGAAGCTTTCTTT
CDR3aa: CASSLAGGTEAFF

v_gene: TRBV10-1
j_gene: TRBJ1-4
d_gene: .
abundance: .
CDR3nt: TGCGCCAGCAGTCCTATCCCGAGCGGCACCCGTGGGGCTAATGAAAAACTGTTTTTT
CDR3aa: CASSPIPSGTRGANEKLFF

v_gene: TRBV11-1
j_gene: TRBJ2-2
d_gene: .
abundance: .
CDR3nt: TGTGCCAGCAGCCCTCAGGGTCTCCAGACCGGGGAGCTGTTTTTT
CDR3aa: CASSPQGLQTGELFF

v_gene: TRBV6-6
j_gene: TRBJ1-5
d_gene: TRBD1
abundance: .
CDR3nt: TGTGCCAGCAGTAAACAGGGGCCGAATCAGCCCCAGCATTTT
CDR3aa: CASSKQGPNQPQHF

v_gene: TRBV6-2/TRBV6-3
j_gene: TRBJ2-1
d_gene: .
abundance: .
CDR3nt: TGTGCCAGCAGCTCCGCAGAAAGCTCCTACAATGAGCAGTTCTTC
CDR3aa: CASSSAESSYNEQFF

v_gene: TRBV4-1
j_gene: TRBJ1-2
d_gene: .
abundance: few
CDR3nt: TGCGCCAGCAGCCAAGAAGGGGTTGTCTATGGCTACACCTTC
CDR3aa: CASSQEGVVYGYTF

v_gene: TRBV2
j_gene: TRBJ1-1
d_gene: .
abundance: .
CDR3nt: TGTGCCAGCAGCGCCCTCAGTGCGAACACTGAAGCTTTCTTT
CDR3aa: CASSALSANTEAFF

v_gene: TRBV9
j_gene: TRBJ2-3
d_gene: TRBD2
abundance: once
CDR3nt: TGTGCCAGCAGCGTAACTAGCGGGATGACAGATACGCAGTATTTT
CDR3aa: CASSVTSGMTDTQYF

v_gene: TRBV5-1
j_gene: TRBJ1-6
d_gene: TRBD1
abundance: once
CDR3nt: TGCGCCAGCAGCATCGGGACAGGGAGTAATTCACCCCTCCACTTT
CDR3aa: CASSIGTGSNSPLHF

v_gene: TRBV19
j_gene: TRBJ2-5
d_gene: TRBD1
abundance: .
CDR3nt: TGTGCCAGTAGTGGGGACAGGGTTGAGACCCAGTACTTC
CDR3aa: CASSGDRVETQYF

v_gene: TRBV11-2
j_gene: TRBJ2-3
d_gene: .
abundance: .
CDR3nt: TGTGCCAGCAGCCGGACTTCATCCACAGATACGCAGTATTTT
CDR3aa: CASSRTSSTDTQYF

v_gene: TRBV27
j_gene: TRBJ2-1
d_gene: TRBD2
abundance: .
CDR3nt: TGTGCCAGCAGTTTAGCGTTCTACCCTAGCGGCCACAATGAGCAGTTCTTC
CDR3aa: CASSLAFYPSGHNEQFF

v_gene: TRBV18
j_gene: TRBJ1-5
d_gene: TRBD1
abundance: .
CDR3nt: TGTGCCAGCTCGCTTACAGGGGGCTTTAGCAATCAGCCCCAGCATTTT
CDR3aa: CASSLTGGFSNQPQHF

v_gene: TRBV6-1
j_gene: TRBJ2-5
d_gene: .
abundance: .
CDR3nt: TGTGCCAGCAGTGAGGCCACCCAAGAGACCCAGTACTTC
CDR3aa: CASSEATQETQYF

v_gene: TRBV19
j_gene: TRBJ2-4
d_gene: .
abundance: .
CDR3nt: TGTGCCAGTAGACAGGTTGCCTCAAACATTCAGTACTTC
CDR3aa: CASRQVASNIQYF

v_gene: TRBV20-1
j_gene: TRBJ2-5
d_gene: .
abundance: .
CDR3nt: TGCAGTGCTAGTTTGAGGAAAGGAGTTGAAGAGACCCAGTACTTC
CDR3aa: CSASLRKGVEETQYF

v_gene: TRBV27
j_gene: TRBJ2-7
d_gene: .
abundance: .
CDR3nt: TGTGCCAGCAGTCCGGCGGGACCCTACGAGCAGTACTTC
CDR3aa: CASSPAGPYEQYF

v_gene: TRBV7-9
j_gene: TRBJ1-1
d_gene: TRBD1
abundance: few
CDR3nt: TGTGCCAGCAGCCCTGGACAGGGGGCGCTGAGCACTGAAGCTTTCTTT
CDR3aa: CASSPGQGALSTEAFF

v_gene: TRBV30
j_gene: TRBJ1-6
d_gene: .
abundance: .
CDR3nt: TGTGCCTGGAGCAGGCAGGCCTTCTCACCCCTCCACTTT
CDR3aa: CAWSRQAFSPLHF

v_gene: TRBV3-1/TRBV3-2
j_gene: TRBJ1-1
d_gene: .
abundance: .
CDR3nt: TGTGCCAGCAGCCAAGAAGGGGTGACTGAAGCTTTCTTT
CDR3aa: CASSQEGVTEAFF

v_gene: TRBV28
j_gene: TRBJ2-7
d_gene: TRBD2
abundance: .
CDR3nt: TGTGCCAGCAGCCAGTGGCTAGCGGTGAACGAGCAGTACTTC
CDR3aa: CASSQWLAVNEQYF

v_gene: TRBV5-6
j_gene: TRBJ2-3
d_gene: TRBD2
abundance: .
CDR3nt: TGTGCCAGCAGCTTTAGGGGCGGGGGGCGGACAGATACGCAGTATTTT
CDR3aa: CASSFRGGGRTDTQYF

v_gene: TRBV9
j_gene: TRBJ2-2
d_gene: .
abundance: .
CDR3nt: TGTGCCAGCAGCGTAGAAACGGGGACTAACACCGGGGAGCTGTTTTTT
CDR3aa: CASSVETGTNTGELFF

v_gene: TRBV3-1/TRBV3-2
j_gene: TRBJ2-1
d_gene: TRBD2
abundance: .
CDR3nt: TGTGCCAGCAGCCAAGGCCTAGCGGGGGCCAATGAGCAGTTCTTC
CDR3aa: CASSQGLAGANEQFF